A selection of T cell receptor beta chains follows, all from one sample in a study of metastatic and nonmetastatic thyroid tumors. Using MiXCR, TCRdb reanalyzed the PCR reads. The table lists about 27,000 clones, about 16% of them singletons. Sequences were obtained from blood. These receptor sequences come from a male donor with papillary thyroid cancer or a benign thyroid nodule (not recorded which). Some clones in this sample may be carry-over from other donors' samples. Each CDR3 is given with its conserved first and last residue. Fields, in order: J gene, V gene, CDR3 protein.

TRBJ1-2 | TRBV19 | CASSTTGGGGYTF
TRBJ1-1 | TRBV5-6 | CASSLAGTGLGTEAFF
TRBJ1-1 | TRBV5-6 | CASSLDRGQAFF
TRBJ1-2 | TRBV2 | CASSGANYGYTF
TRBJ2-1 | TRBV25-1 | CASSLAGGYNEQFF
TRBJ1-2 | TRBV30 | CAWGTGVGLSGYTF
TRBJ1-2 | TRBV28 | CASSTPPGLQDGYTF
TRBJ1-6 | TRBV20-1 | CSASRDREASPLHF
TRBJ2-2 | TRBV20-1 | CSAKDQTSDSGELFF
TRBJ1-5 | TRBV19 | CASRWGITGGNQPQHF
TRBJ2-1 | TRBV4-2 | CSSSQDGGFSEQFF
TRBJ1-6 | TRBV6-1 | CASSEVLGPLHF
TRBJ2-1 | TRBV14 | CASSLSIDGEQFF
TRBJ1-6 | TRBV30 | CAWSVRGQGESPLHF
TRBJ1-2 | TRBV6-5 | CASSYAPHPYF
TRBJ2-5 | TRBV5-1 | CASSLVWDSRRETEYF
TRBJ1-5 | TRBV28 | CASSLFMSNQPQHF
TRBJ1-6 | TRBV28 | CASSQGSPINF
TRBJ1-1 | TRBV6-5 | CASSYSAGGTEAFF
TRBJ2-5 | TRBV4-1 | CASSLGTGGQTQYF
TRBJ2-1 | TRBV7-9 | CASSFDSGNEQFF
TRBJ1-2 | TRBV4-1 | CASSQGLLRGARGYTF
TRBJ2-1 | TRBV9 | CASSRQGEGYNEQFF
TRBJ2-7 | TRBV6-1 | CASPLVAAYEQYF
TRBJ2-3 | TRBV24-1 | CATSGQREEGDTQYF
TRBJ2-1 | TRBV11-2 | CASSMNNEQFF
TRBJ1-4 | TRBV20-1 | CSAIEDRLSNEKLFF
TRBJ2-1 | TRBV6-5 | CASSRVAGGYSYNEQFF
TRBJ2-1 | TRBV3-1 | CASSQRLAGADNEQFF
TRBJ2-3 | TRBV7-2 | CASSSRDGTDTQYF
TRBJ2-3 | TRBV6-1 | CASSVWASGWVDTQYF
TRBJ2-3 | TRBV7-3 | CASSLRVTSGYDTDTQYF